A selection of T cell receptor beta chains follows, all from one sample in a study of blood T cell repertoires in COVID-19. Measured with immunoSEQ multiplex PCR; TCRdb has only the in-frame clones, and not every one. Of 130,000 to 150,000 clones in the sample, approximately 84% are singletons; the top ten hold under 10%. The sample was peripheral blood. All receptors derive from a woman older than 75 in a cohort sampled during active or convalescent COVID-19. Both conserved end residues are part of each CDR3. The D gene is left open where the match is weak. Where a row states a size, it is once, few, many or the class of an expanded clone; other rows omit it.

v_gene	d_gene	abundance	j_gene	CDR3nt	CDR3aa
TRBV19	.	.	TRBJ1-2	TGTGCCAGTAGTAGAAGTGGTGCGCAGGACACAAACTATGGCTACACCTTC	CASSRSGAQDTNYGYTF
TRBV27	TRBD1	.	TRBJ2-6	TGTGCCAGCAGTCCACATCAGGGCAGGGGGCAACCCAACTCTGGGGCCAACGTCCTGACTTTC	CASSPHQGRGQPNSGANVLTF
TRBV19	.	.	TRBJ1-5	TGTGCCAGTAGTACCCAGGGGCTGGGGAATCAGCCCCAGCATTTT	CASSTQGLGNQPQHF
TRBV7-9	TRBD1	.	TRBJ2-5	TGTGCCAGCAGCTGGACAGGGGTTCGGATTGAGACCCAGTACTTC	CASSWTGVRIETQYF
TRBV19	.	.	TRBJ2-5	TGTGCCAGTAGTACAGTCCAAGAGACCCAGTACTTC	CASSTVQETQYF
TRBV5-1	TRBD2	.	TRBJ2-3	TGCGCCAGCAGTAGACTAGCGGGGGGGCGCACAGATACGCAGTATTTT	CASSRLAGGRTDTQYF
TRBV9	.	.	TRBJ2-7	TGTGCCAGCAGCGTAGGAGAAGGGAGTCTTTCTTACGAGCAGTACTTC	CASSVGEGSLSYEQYF
TRBV27	.	.	TRBJ1-1	TGTGCCAGCAGTCGCCACAGGGTCACTGAAGCTTTCTTT	CASSRHRVTEAFF
TRBV29-1	TRBD1	.	TRBJ1-2	TGCAGCGTTCTGACTTCCGGGACAGAGGACTATGGCTACACCTTC	CSVLTSGTEDYGYTF
TRBV7-3	.	.	TRBJ2-7	TGTGCCAGCAGCTTAAGGGGACAATTAGGCTACGAGCAGTACTTC	CASSLRGQLGYEQYF
TRBV28	.	.	TRBJ1-1	TGTGCCAGCAGTTTACGGGCAGGGGTCCTCATGAACACTGAAGCTTTCTTT	CASSLRAGVLMNTEAFF
TRBV3-1/TRBV3-2	TRBD2	.	TRBJ2-1	TGTGCCAGCAGCCCCTTAGCGGGGAGCTCCTACAATGAGCAGTTCTTC	CASSPLAGSSYNEQFF
TRBV7-8	.	few	TRBJ1-2	TGTGCCAGCAGGAAGAAGGGGGACACACTCCTCTATGGCTACACCTTC	CASRKKGDTLLYGYTF
TRBV18	TRBD2	.	TRBJ2-1	TGTGCCAGCTCACCCTATAGCGGGGGGGGAAGAAATGAGCAGTTCTTC	CASSPYSGGGRNEQFF
TRBV2	.	.	TRBJ2-7	TGTGCCAGCAGTGAAGACAGACACAGCTCCTACGAGCAGTACTTC	CASSEDRHSSYEQYF
TRBV3-1/TRBV3-2	.	many	TRBJ2-3	TGTGCCAGCAGCCAAGTGGGCTCCTTCGCGGATACGCAGTATTTT	CASSQVGSFADTQYF
TRBV24-1	TRBD1	.	TRBJ2-1	TGTGCCACCAGTGATGGGACAGACTTTAGCTCCTACAATGAGCAGTTCTTC	CATSDGTDFSSYNEQFF
TRBV28	.	.	TRBJ2-3	TGTGCCAGCAGGTCCACTTTGCCGACAGATACGCAGTATTTT	CASRSTLPTDTQYF
TRBV18	TRBD1	.	TRBJ1-2	TGTGCCAGCCTGGGGACAGCCATTAACTATGGCTACACCTTC	CASLGTAINYGYTF
TRBV9	TRBD1	.	TRBJ1-4	TGTGCCAGCAGCGCCCGGACAGGGAACCTTGAAAAACTGTTTTTT	CASSARTGNLEKLFF
TRBV4-1	.	few	TRBJ1-2	TGCGCCAGCGGTCGCACAGGGATCATCAGCTATGGCTACACCTTC	CASGRTGIISYGYTF
TRBV18	.	once	TRBJ2-5	TGTGCCAGCTCACGCCTCAGGGTTTCAGAGACCCAGTACTTC	CASSRLRVSETQYF
TRBV18	.	.	TRBJ1-4	TGTGCCAGCTCACCACCAGACAGCGAGAATGAAAAACTGTTTTTT	CASSPPDSENEKLFF
TRBV9	TRBD2	.	TRBJ2-3	TGTGCCAGCACCCCCCTAGCGGGGACCCTCACAGATACGCAGTATTTT	CASTPLAGTLTDTQYF
TRBV5-4	TRBD1	.	TRBJ2-3	TGTGCCAGCAGCTGGACAGGGGGCTTCACAGATACGCAGTATTTT	CASSWTGGFTDTQYF
TRBV28	.	.	TRBJ1-1	TGTGCCAGCAGTCCTACAGGTCAAGCTTTCTTT	CASSPTGQAFF
TRBV4-2	TRBD2	.	TRBJ2-7	TGTGCCAGCAGCCAGGGGGGGACCATAGCCTACGAGCAGTACTTC	CASSQGGTIAYEQYF
TRBV3-1/TRBV3-2	.	.	TRBJ2-3	TGTGCCAGCAGCCAAGACGTACGGGATACGCAGTATTTT	CASSQDVRDTQYF
TRBV4-1	TRBD1	.	TRBJ2-3	TGCGCCAGCAGCCTAGGGACAGGGGTCAGCACAGATACGCAGTATTTT	CASSLGTGVSTDTQYF
TRBV5-4	TRBD2	.	TRBJ2-2	TGTGCCAGCAGGGTAGCGGGGGCGAACACCGGGGAGCTGTTTTTT	CASRVAGANTGELFF
TRBV12-3/TRBV12-4	.	.	TRBJ2-7	TGTGCCAGCAGTTTAAAGGACAGACACGAGCAGTACTTC	CASSLKDRHEQYF
TRBV6-5	.	once	TRBJ1-1	TGTGCCACCCCGGGGGGGCACACTGAAGCTTTCTTT	CATPGGHTEAFF
TRBV7-3	TRBD1	.	TRBJ1-1	TGTGCCAGCAGCTTACTCGGACAGGATAACACTGAAGCTTTCTTT	CASSLLGQDNTEAFF
TRBV7-3	TRBD2	.	TRBJ2-1	TGTGCCAGCAGCCGAAAACTAGCGGGGGAACTAAGTGAGCAGTTCTTC	CASSRKLAGELSEQFF
TRBV28	.	.	TRBJ1-1	TGTGCCAGCAGTTTAGAGGTGGGGCTTACTGAAGCTTTCTTT	CASSLEVGLTEAFF
TRBV18	TRBD1	.	TRBJ2-2	TGTGCCAGCTCACCACTATCCGGACAGGGTGCCACCGGGGAGCTGTTTTTT	CASSPLSGQGATGELFF
TRBV5-1	TRBD2	.	TRBJ2-1	TGCGCCAGCAGCACCAGCGGGGGGGCCATCTACAATGAGCAGTTCTTC	CASSTSGGAIYNEQFF
TRBV12-3/TRBV12-4	.	once	TRBJ2-3	TGTGCCAGTATTAGACAGGTCACAGATACGCAGTATTTT	CASIRQVTDTQYF
TRBV6-5	.	.	TRBJ1-1	TGTGCCAGCAGTCTGTACGACACGTTTAACACTGAAGCTTTCTTT	CASSLYDTFNTEAFF